One and the same sample provided the 20 T cell receptor beta chains below, sequenced in a study of control samples from healthy donors and cancer patients (dated by TCRdb to 2018 to 2021). Library creation used the immunoSEQ multiplex PCR assay. TCRdb carries this immuneACCESS record with in-frame sequences only. Its versions omit some clonotypes, under half of them owing to an unresolved V gene in the studies checked, with the rest unexplained. The sample table holds roughly 120,000 clones, of which roughly 88% were seen once. In total, the top ten clones hold about 3.2% of the sample. Sequencing was carried out using blood. Receptor source: a man in his forties or fifties in good health.

This clone was detected a few times. Other DNA sequences in this specimen translate into the identical CDR3. The V and J genes are TRBV12-3 or TRBV12-4 and TRBJ1-1, with D hard to call. The CDR3 runs to 13 residues. Between the trimmed V and J ends, which lost 1 base and 1 base, there was a span of 4 bases. The CDR3 DNA reads TGTGCCAGCAGTTTAGGAGGGAACACTGAAGCTTTCTTT. Protein: CASSLGGNTEAFF.

This clone was seen only once. This rearrangement joins TRBV3-1 (or the pseudogene TRBV3-2) to TRBJ1-3; no reliable D call. The germline V gene has CDR1 LGHDT and CDR2 YNNKEL (reference sequence). V shed 5 bases and J shed 4 bases, with 15 bases lying between them. CDR3 size: 15 residues. CDR3 DNA: TGTGCCAGCAGCTCCAGATCTGGGAGCGGAAACACCATATATTTT. This sequence encodes CASSSRSGSGNTIYF.

V usage is TRBV7-9 and J usage is TRBJ2-3; D is possibly TRBD2 (5 bases). V lost 6 bases, J lost 4 bases, and 14 bases lay in between. Germline loops: CDR1 SEHNR, CDR2 FQNEAQ (reference sequence). The length of the CDR3 is 14 residues. CDR3 region: CASRKEGGADTQYF. In DNA form, the CDR3 reads TGTGCCAGCAGGAAAGAGGGCGGTGCAGATACGCAGTATTTT.

The chain employs TRBV9 and TRBJ1-1, with D unclear. In germline, CDR1 is SGDLS, CDR2 YYNGEE. V gave up 0 bases and J gave up 6 bases, with 18 bases separating them. CDR3 size: 16 residues. CDR3 loop: CASSVVLSSGSAEAFF. As DNA, the CDR3 is TGTGCCAGCAGCGTAGTTTTGAGTTCGGGGAGCGCTGAAGCTTTCTTT. Variable domain in full (rest from reference TRBV9 and TRBJ1-1): DSGVTQTPKHLITATGQRVTLRCSPRSGDLSVYWYQQSLDQGLQFLIQYYNGEERAKGNILERFSAQQFPDLHSELNLSSLELGDSALYFCASSVVLSSGSAEAFFGQGTRLTVV.

The chain employs TRBV3-1 (or the pseudogene TRBV3-2) and TRBJ2-7; perhaps TRBD2 as D (6 bases). V was shortened by 1 base and J by 13 bases, with 11 bases between the two germline ends. Per the germline V gene, CDR1 is LGHDT and CDR2 is YNNKEL (reference sequence). The CDR3 is made up of 11 amino acids. The CDR3 protein is CASSQVGTYYF. In DNA, the CDR3 is TGTGCCAGCAGCCAAGTCGGGACTTATTACTTC.

The chain couples TRBV7-9 to TRBJ1-3; perhaps TRBD1 as D (5 bases). Trimming stripped 2 bases from V and 4 bases from J, with 9 bases between. The CDR3 spans 14 residues. The germline V gene has CDR1 SEHNR and CDR2 FQNEAQ (reference sequence). For the CDR3, the DNA is TGTGCCAGCAGCTTATCAGGGTGGGGAAACACCATATATTTT. Amino acids: CASSLSGWGNTIYF. Complete variable domain (other parts from reference TRBV7-9 and TRBJ1-3): DTGVSQNPRHKITKRGQNVTFRCDPISEHNRLYWYRQTLGQGPEFLTYFQNEAQLEKSRLLSDRFSAERPKGSFSTLEIQRTEQGDSAMYLCASSLSGWGNTIYFGEGSWLTVV.

This chain connects TRBV4-2 to TRBJ1-1; D is perhaps TRBD1 (5 bases). The CDR3 covers 17 residues. The germline V and J ends were trimmed by 7 bases and 1 base, with 22 bases remaining between them. Germline V CDR1 and CDR2: LGHNA, YNFKEQ. The CDR3 sequence is CASTTALTGTPNTEAFF. The CDR3 nucleotides read TGTGCCAGCACCACCGCTTTGACCGGGACCCCGAACACTGAAGCTTTCTTT.

The chain links TRBV18 to TRBJ1-3; D not resolved. Germline values: CDR1 KGHSH, CDR2 LQKENI. The CDR3 consists of 18 residues. The V gene lost 0 bases and the J gene lost 0 bases, with 15 bases spanning the gap. The CDR3: CASSPPSTYQSSGNTIYF. Here the CDR3 DNA reads TGTGCCAGCTCACCACCGAGTACCTATCAGTCCTCTGGAAACACCATATATTTT.

This clone is a singleton in its sample. The chain is built from TRBV11-3 and TRBJ1-2; 7 positions match TRBD1. In germline, CDR1 is SGHNT, CDR2 YENEEA. V shed 2 bases, J shed 4 bases, and the junction held 10 bases outside the gene matches. The CDR3 consists of 16 residues. CDR3 loop: CASSLSAGGPPYGYTF. Here the CDR3 DNA reads TGTGCCAGCAGCTTATCAGCAGGGGGTCCCCCCTATGGCTACACCTTC.

V usage is TRBV5-1 and J usage is TRBJ2-2; D ambiguous. Per germline, CDR1 SGHRS and CDR2 YFSETQ. V was shortened by 0 bases and J by 2 bases, with 5 bases between the two germline ends. This CDR3 spans 14 amino acids. The CDR3 spells CASSLGVNTGELFF. CDR3 nucleotides: TGCGCCAGCAGCTTGGGTGTTAACACCGGGGAGCTGTTTTTT.

This clone was detected once. The chain couples TRBV27 to TRBJ2-2; 7 bases match TRBD2. The V gene end was trimmed by 2 bases and the J gene end by 6 bases; junction bases not matched to a gene: 6. CDR1 and CDR2 (germline): MNHEY, SMNVEV (reference sequence). The CDR3 runs to 15 residues. The CDR3 here is CASSLRIRGAGELFF. For the CDR3, the DNA is TGTGCCAGCAGTTTAAGGATTCGGGGGGCCGGGGAGCTGTTTTTT.

The V and J genes are TRBV7-9 and TRBJ2-2, with 7 positions matching TRBD1. Germline values: CDR1 SEHNR, CDR2 FQNEAQ (reference sequence). The CDR3 runs to 15 residues. V shed 7 bases, J shed 0 bases, and the junction held 5 bases outside the gene matches. The CDR3 protein is CASKTGTANTGELFF. CDR3 DNA sequence: TGTGCCAGCAAGACCGGGACAGCGAACACCGGGGAGCTGTTTTTT.

This chain connects TRBV30 to TRBJ2-5; no clear D gene. Germline assignment: CDR1 GTSNPN and CDR2 SVGIG (reference sequence). This CDR3 is built from 14 residues. Between the trimmed V and J ends, which lost 0 bases and 5 bases, there was a span of 13 bases. The DNA for the CDR3 is TGTGCCTGGAGTGTAGAGACATATGAGGAGACCCAGTACTTC. Its translation is CAWSVETYEETQYF.

This clone appeared a few times. The rearrangement links TRBV4-2 to TRBJ1-3; D perhaps matches TRBD1 (6 bases). V lost 5 bases to trimming and J lost 0 bases, with 11 bases between them. Germline V gene sequence: CDR1 LGHNA, CDR2 YNFKEQ. The CDR3 is 15 residues long. CDR3 protein: CASSTGPHSGNTIYF. The CDR3 nucleotides are TGTGCCAGCAGCACAGGGCCCCACTCTGGAAACACCATATATTTT.

This chain uses TRBV3-1 (or the pseudogene TRBV3-2) with TRBJ2-7; TRBD2 aligns across 8 bases. The junction had 5 bases not matched to a gene; V was cut back by 1 base and J by 3 bases. Germline CDR1 reads LGHDT; CDR2 reads YNNKEL (reference sequence). This CDR3 region has 15 residues. CDR3 bases: TGTGCCAGCAGCCAAGTCACGGGGGGGGTCTACGAGCAGTACTTC. Translation gives CASSQVTGGVYEQYF.

The DNA for the CDR3 is TGTGCCAGCAGCTTACCCGGGTCGGCGGAGACCCAGTACTTC. Its translation is CASSLPGSAETQYF. J is TRBJ2-5 and V is TRBV7-7; D is undetermined. V dropped 2 bases and J dropped 5 bases, with 12 bases sitting between them. The CDR3 extends over 14 amino acids. In germline, CDR1 is SSHAT, CDR2 FNYEAQ (reference sequence). The entire variable domain, with the rest obtained from reference TRBV7-7 and TRBJ2-5, is as follows: GAGVSQSPRYKVTKRGQDVTLRCDPISSHATLYWYQQALGQGPEFLTYFNYEAQPDKSGLPSDRFSAERPEGSISTLTIQRTEQRDSAMYRCASSLPGSAETQYFGPGTRLLVL.

The chain is built from TRBV3-1 (or the pseudogene TRBV3-2) and TRBJ1-3; no clear D gene. Germline values: CDR1 LGHDT, CDR2 YNNKEL (reference sequence). The length of the CDR3 is 15 residues. V lost 1 base and J 0 bases, leaving 7 bases between the germline ends. The DNA for the CDR3 is TGTGCCAGCAGCCAAGCCTGGCGCTCTGGAAACACCATATATTTT. Translation gives CASSQAWRSGNTIYF.

This chain connects TRBV19 to TRBJ1-5; no firm D call. V gave up 3 bases and J gave up 6 bases, with 15 bases separating them. CDR1 and CDR2 (germline): LNHDA, SQIVND (reference sequence). This CDR3 comprises 15 residues. DNA for the CDR3: TGTGCCAGTAGTATGAAGGACGTAGGCCGTCAGCCCCAGCATTTT. Amino acid sequence: CASSMKDVGRQPQHF. Combining the CDR3 with reference TRBV19 and TRBJ1-5 gives the whole variable domain DGGITQSPKYLFRKEGQNVTLSCEQNLNHDAMYWYRQDPGQGLRLIYYSQIVNDFQKGDIAEGYSVSREKKESFPLTVTSAQKNPTAFYLCASSMKDVGRQPQHFGDGTRLSIL.

This rearrangement joins TRBV2 to TRBJ1-5; D unresolved. Looked up from germline, CDR1 is SNHLY and CDR2 is FYNNEI. The CDR3 is 13 residues long. V lost 8 bases to trimming and J lost 6 bases, with 14 bases between them. The CDR3 DNA sequence: TGTGCCAGCGAACGGGGTTCGGGTCAGCCCCAGCATTTT. As protein: CASERGSGQPQHF. Combining the CDR3 with reference TRBV2 and TRBJ1-5 gives the whole variable domain EPEVTQTPSHQVTQMGQEVILRCVPISNHLYFYWYRQILGQKVEFLVSFYNNEISEKSEIFDDQFSVERPDGSNFTLKIRSTKLEDSAMYFCASERGSGQPQHFGDGTRLSIL.

The rearrangement links TRBV30 to TRBJ2-7; 8 bases agree with TRBD2. Germline CDR1 is GTSNPN and CDR2 is SVGIG (reference sequence). V dropped 0 bases and J dropped 3; count of bases not matched to a gene: 4. This CDR3 contains 14 residues. CDR3 sequence reads: CAWSVGAGGYEQYF. CDR3 DNA sequence: TGTGCCTGGAGTGTAGGCGCGGGGGGCTACGAGCAGTACTTC.